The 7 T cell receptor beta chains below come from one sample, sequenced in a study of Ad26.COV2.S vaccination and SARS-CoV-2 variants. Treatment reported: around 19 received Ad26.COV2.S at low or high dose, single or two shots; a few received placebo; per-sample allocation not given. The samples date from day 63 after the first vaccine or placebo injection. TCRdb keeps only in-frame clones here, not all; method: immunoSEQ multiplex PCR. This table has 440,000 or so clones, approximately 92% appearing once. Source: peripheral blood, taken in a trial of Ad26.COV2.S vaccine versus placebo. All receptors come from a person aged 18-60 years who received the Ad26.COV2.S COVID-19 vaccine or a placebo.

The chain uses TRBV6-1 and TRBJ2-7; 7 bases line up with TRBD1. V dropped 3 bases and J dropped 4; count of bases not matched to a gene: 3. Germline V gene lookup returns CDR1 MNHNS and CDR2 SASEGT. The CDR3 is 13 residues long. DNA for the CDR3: TGTGCCAGCAGTGACCACAGGGGTTACGAGCAGTACTTC. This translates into CASSDHRGYEQYF.

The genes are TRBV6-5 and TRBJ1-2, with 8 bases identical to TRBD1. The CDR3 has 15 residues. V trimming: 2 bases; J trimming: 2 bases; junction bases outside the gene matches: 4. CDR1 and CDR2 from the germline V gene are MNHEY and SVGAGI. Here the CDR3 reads CASSYVTGGNYGYTF. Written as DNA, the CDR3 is TGTGCCAGCAGTTACGTTACAGGGGGGAACTATGGCTACACCTTC.

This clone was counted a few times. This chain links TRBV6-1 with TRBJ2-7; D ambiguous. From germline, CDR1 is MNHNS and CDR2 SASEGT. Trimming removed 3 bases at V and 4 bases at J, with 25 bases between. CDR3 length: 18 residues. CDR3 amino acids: CASSESYFGYRRSYEQYF. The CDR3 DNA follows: TGTGCCAGCAGTGAGTCTTACTTTGGGTACCGACGTAGTTACGAGCAGTACTTC.

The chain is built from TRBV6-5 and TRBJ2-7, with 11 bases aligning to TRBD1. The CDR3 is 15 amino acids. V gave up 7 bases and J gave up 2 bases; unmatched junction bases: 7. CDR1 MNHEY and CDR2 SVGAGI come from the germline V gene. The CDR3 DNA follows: TGTGCCAGCAAGAACCGGGACAGGGGGACCTACGAGCAGTACTTC. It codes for CASKNRDRGTYEQYF.

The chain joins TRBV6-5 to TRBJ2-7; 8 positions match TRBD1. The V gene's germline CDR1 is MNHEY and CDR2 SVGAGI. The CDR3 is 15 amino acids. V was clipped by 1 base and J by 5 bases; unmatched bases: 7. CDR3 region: CASSYLTGVPNEQYF. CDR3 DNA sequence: TGTGCCAGCAGTTACTTGACAGGGGTTCCTAACGAGCAGTACTTC.

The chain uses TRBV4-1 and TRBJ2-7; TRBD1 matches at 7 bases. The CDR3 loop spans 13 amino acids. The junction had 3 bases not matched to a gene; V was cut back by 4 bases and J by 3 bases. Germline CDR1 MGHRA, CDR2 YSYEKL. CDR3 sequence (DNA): TGCGCCAGCAGCCCGCAGGGGGACTACGAGCAGTACTTC. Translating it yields CASSPQGDYEQYF.

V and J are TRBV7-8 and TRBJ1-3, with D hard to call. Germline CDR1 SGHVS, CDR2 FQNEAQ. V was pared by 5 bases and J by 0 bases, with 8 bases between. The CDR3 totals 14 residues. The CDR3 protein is CASSKQYSGNTIYF. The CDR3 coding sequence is TGTGCCAGCAGCAAACAGTACTCTGGAAACACCATATATTTT. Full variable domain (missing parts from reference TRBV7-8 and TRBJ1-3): GAGVSQSPRYKVAKRGQDVALRCDPISGHVSLFWYQQALGQGPEFLTYFQNEAQLDKSGLPSDRFFAERPEGSVSTLKIQRTQQEDSAVYLCASSKQYSGNTIYFGEGSWLTVV.